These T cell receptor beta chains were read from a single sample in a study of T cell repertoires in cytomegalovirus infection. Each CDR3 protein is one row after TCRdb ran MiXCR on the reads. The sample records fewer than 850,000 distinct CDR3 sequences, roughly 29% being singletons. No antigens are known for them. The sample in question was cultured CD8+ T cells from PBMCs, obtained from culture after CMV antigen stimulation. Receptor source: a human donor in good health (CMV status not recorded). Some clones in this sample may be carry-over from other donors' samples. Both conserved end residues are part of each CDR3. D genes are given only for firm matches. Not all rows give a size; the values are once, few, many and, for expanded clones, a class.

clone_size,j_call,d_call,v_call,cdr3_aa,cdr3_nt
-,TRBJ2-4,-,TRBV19,CASSIWTSIKNIQYF,TGTGCCAGTAGTATATGGACAAGTATAAAAAACATTCAGTACTTC
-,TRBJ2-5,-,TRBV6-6,CASTGAQETQYF,TGTGCCAGCACCGGGGCACAAGAGACCCAGTACTTC
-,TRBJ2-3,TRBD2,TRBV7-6,CVSSSAGASTDTQYF,TGTGTCAGCAGCTCAGCGGGGGCTAGCACAGATACGCAGTATTTT
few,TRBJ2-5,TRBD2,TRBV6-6,CASSYSRFGRTEGMYQETQYF,TGTGCCAGCAGTTACTCGAGGTTCGGGAGGACCGAAGGAATGTACCAAGAGACCCAGTACTTC
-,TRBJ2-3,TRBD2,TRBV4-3,CASSQGAGVLADTQYF,TGCGCCAGCAGCCAAGGGGCGGGGGTCCTGGCGGATACGCAGTATTTT
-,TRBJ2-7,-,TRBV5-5,CASSLHGLRTYEQYF,TGTGCCAGCAGCTTGCACGGGTTAAGGACCTACGAGCAGTACTTC
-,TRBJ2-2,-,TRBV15,CATSRGYWEAEHTGELFF,TGTGCCACCAGCAGAGGGTATTGGGAAGCGGAGCACACCGGGGAGCTGTTTTTT
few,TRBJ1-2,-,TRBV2,CASSETRTDRNYGYTF,TGTGCCAGCAGTGAAACCCGGACAGACCGGAACTATGGCTACACCTTC
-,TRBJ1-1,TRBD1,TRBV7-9,CASSSGQGGNTEAFF,TGTGCCAGCAGCTCCGGACAGGGCGGTAACACTGAAGCTTTCTTT
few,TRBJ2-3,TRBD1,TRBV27,CASSPYKTGLGTDTQYF,TGTGCCAGCAGTCCCTACAAGACAGGGTTAGGCACAGATACGCAGTATTTT
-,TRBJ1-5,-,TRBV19,CASNSGTAYNQPQHF,TGTGCCAGCAACTCCGGGACTGCTTACAATCAGCCCCAGCATTTT
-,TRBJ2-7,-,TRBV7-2,CASSLASGSEQYF,TGTGCCAGCAGCTTAGCTTCAGGGAGTGAGCAGTACTTC
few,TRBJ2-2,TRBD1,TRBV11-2,CASSLRVGDRESGELFF,TGTGCCAGCAGCTTACGTGTTGGTGACAGGGAATCCGGGGAGCTGTTTTTT
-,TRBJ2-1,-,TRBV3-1,CASSQESPQWNYNEQFF,TGTGCCAGCAGCCAAGAGTCTCCCCAATGGAACTACAATGAGCAGTTCTTC
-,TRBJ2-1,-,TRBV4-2,CASSQGGVGDEQFF,TGTGCCAGCAGCCAAGGGGGGGTTGGGGATGAGCAGTTCTTC
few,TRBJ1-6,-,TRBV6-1,CASSEPSGKVGSPLHF,TGTGCCAGCAGTGAGCCATCCGGGAAAGTAGGATCACCCCTCCACTTT
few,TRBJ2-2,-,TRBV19,CASSMGAGELFF,TGTGCCAGTAGTATGGGTGCCGGGGAGCTGTTTTTT
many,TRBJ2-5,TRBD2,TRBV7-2,CASRLTSGGAGPHLAQYF,TGTGCCAGCAGGTTGACTAGCGGGGGGGCCGGCCCGCATTTGGCCCAGTACTTC
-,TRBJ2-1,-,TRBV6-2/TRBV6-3,CASSYYWVDEQFF,TGTGCCAGCAGTTACTATTGGGTCGATGAGCAGTTCTTC
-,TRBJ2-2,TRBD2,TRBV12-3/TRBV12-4,CASSTSSGGGELFF,TGTGCCAGCAGTACTAGTTCGGGAGGCGGGGAGCTGTTTTTT
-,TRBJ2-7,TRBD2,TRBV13,CASSLNEAGSSYEQYF,TGTGCCAGCAGCTTAAACGAAGCGGGGAGCTCCTACGAGCAGTACTTC
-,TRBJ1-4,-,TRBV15,CATSRDPVTAATNEKLFF,TGTGCCACCAGCAGAGACCCGGTAACGGCCGCAACTAATGAAAAACTGTTTTTT
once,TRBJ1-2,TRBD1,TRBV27,CASSPGQGAGYTF,TGTGCCAGCAGTCCCGGACAGGGCGCTGGCTACACCTTC
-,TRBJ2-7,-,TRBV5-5,CASSRKQTDVYEQYF,TGTGCCAGCAGCCGCAAACAGACGGACGTCTACGAGCAGTACTTC
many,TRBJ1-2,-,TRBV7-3,CASSPWGGDYGYTF,TGTGCCAGCAGCCCCTGGGGTGGAGACTATGGCTACACCTTC
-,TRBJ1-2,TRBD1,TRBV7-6,CASSLGQGFPRAYGYTF,TGTGCCAGCAGCTTGGGACAGGGGTTTCCGAGGGCCTATGGCTACACCTTC
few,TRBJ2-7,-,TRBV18,CASSPGPGTYEQYF,TGTGCCAGCTCACCAGGGCCAGGGACCTACGAGCAGTACTTC
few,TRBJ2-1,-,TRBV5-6,CASSLNGGVAYNEQFF,TGTGCCAGCAGCTTGAACGGCGGGGTCGCCTACAATGAGCAGTTCTTC
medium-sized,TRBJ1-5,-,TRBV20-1,CSALSDRYSNQPQHF,TGCAGTGCCCTCTCTGACAGATATAGCAATCAGCCCCAGCATTTT
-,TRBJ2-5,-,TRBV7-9,CASSLIGQWETQYF,TGTGCCAGCAGCTTAATAGGACAATGGGAGACCCAGTACTTC
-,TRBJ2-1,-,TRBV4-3,CASSLGAGSTEQFF,TGCGCCAGCAGCCTCGGGGCGGGCTCCACTGAGCAGTTCTTC
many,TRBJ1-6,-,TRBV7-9,CASSRGQRYNSPLHF,TGTGCCAGCAGCCGAGGACAACGTTATAATTCACCCCTCCACTTT
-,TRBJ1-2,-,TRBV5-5,CANSGRTGGSYGYTF,TGTGCCAACAGCGGACGGACGGGAGGGTCCTATGGCTACACCTTC
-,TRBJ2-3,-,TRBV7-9,CASSPGLATSTDTQYF,TGTGCCAGCAGCCCAGGGCTAGCGACCAGCACAGATACGCAGTATTTT
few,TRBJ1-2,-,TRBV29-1,CSVEDPVEFYYGYTF,TGCAGCGTTGAAGATCCGGTAGAGTTCTACTATGGCTACACCTTC
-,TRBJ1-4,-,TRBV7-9,CASSSPAEGLFF,TGTGCCAGCAGCTCCCCTGCCGAAGGACTGTTTTTT
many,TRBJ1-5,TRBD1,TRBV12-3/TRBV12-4,CASSFGTERGNQPQHF,TGTGCCAGCAGTTTCGGGACAGAACGGGGCAATCAGCCCCAGCATTTT
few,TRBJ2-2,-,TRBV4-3,CASSQDAWGLNTGELFF,TGCGCCAGCAGCCAGGACGCGTGGGGCCTGAACACCGGGGAGCTGTTTTTT